A selection of T cell receptor beta chains follows, all from one sample in a study of T cell responses to AZD1222 COVID-19 vaccine. Assay used: immunoSEQ multiplex PCR; TCRdb lists only in-frame clones, some missing. The sample includes about 150,000 clones, approximately 90% seen only once; the top ten take about 3.8%. This material consisted of peripheral blood, taken on day 0 of AZD1222 vaccination. These receptor sequences come from an adult in good health. The CDR3 runs from the conserved cysteine through the conserved F or W. The order of the fields is D gene, clone size, V gene, J gene, CDR3 protein, CDR3 DNA. The D gene is left open where the match is weak. Only part of the rows carry a size: once, few, many, or a class if the clone is expanded.

-	-	TRBV18	TRBJ1-4	CASSPGPGTNEKLFF	TGTGCCAGCTCACCGGGGCCGGGAACTAATGAAAAACTGTTTTTT
-	-	TRBV11-3	TRBJ2-3	CASSASTDTQYF	TGTGCCAGCAGCGCTAGCACAGATACGCAGTATTTT
TRBD2	-	TRBV9	TRBJ2-1	CASSGGTSGKGVSEQFF	TGTGCCAGCAGCGGCGGGACTAGCGGAAAAGGGGTATCTGAGCAGTTCTTC
TRBD1	-	TRBV5-5	TRBJ1-5	CASSRTGGRPNQPQHF	TGTGCCAGCAGCCGGACAGGGGGCAGACCAAATCAGCCCCAGCATTTT
-	-	TRBV19	TRBJ1-1	CASSRNTEAFF	TGTGCCAGTAGTCGTAACACTGAAGCTTTCTTT
TRBD1	-	TRBV19	TRBJ1-5	CASSGGQGAQPQHF	TGTGCCAGTAGTGGGGGACAGGGGGCACAGCCCCAGCATTTT
TRBD2	-	TRBV5-1	TRBJ2-1	CASSLALRLAEQFF	TGCGCCAGCAGCTTGGCCCTCAGACTAGCCGAGCAGTTCTTC
-	few	TRBV6-5	TRBJ2-7	CASTATSSYEQYF	TGTGCCAGCACCGCGACTAGCTCCTACGAGCAGTACTTC
-	-	TRBV30	TRBJ1-5	CAWSVCRYSNQPQHF	TGTGCCTGGAGTGTATGTAGATATAGCAATCAGCCCCAGCATTTT
-	-	TRBV3-1/TRBV3-2	TRBJ2-7	CASSQGSTSYEQYF	TGTGCCAGCAGCCAAGGGAGTACCTCCTACGAGCAGTACTTC
-	-	TRBV7-2	TRBJ2-7	CASSSRYQGGRYF	TGTGCCAGCAGCTCCCGATACCAGGGCGGGCGGTACTTC
-	once	TRBV30	TRBJ1-3	CAWRAGNTIYF	TGTGCCTGGAGGGCTGGAAACACCATATATTTT
-	-	TRBV15	TRBJ2-7	CATSRVGTPDYEQYF	TGTGCCACCAGCAGAGTTGGGACTCCAGACTACGAGCAGTACTTC
-	-	TRBV7-3	TRBJ2-7	CASSLGRSSRQYF	TGTGCCAGCAGCTTAGGCCGCTCTTCAAGGCAGTACTTC
TRBD2	-	TRBV19	TRBJ2-1	CASKGLVTYNEQFF	TGTGCCAGTAAGGGACTAGTTACCTACAATGAGCAGTTCTTC
-	-	TRBV30	TRBJ1-2	CASTGYGYTF	TGTGCCTCTACAGGGTATGGCTACACCTTC
-	-	TRBV5-1	TRBJ2-2	CASSLAVVGGAAGELFF	TGCGCCAGCAGCTTGGCCGTCGTAGGGGGTGCGGCCGGGGAGCTGTTTTTT
TRBD2	once	TRBV19	TRBJ2-2	CASSLGGLADGGELFF	TGTGCCAGTAGCCTTGGGGGACTAGCGGATGGCGGGGAGCTGTTTTTT
TRBD1	-	TRBV5-5	TRBJ2-1	CASSLARTGGSYNEQFF	TGTGCCAGCAGCTTGGCCCGGACAGGGGGCTCCTACAATGAGCAGTTCTTC
-	-	TRBV6-5	TRBJ1-3	CASSPGTSLGNTIYF	TGTGCCAGCAGTCCAGGGACGTCCCTTGGAAACACCATATATTTT
TRBD1	-	TRBV5-8	TRBJ1-4	CASSSTGTGNEKLFF	TGTGCCAGCAGCTCGACCGGGACAGGGAATGAAAAACTGTTTTTT
-	few	TRBV4-1	TRBJ1-1	CASSPGFLSEAFF	TGCGCCAGCAGCCCAGGCTTTCTTAGTGAAGCTTTCTTT
-	-	TRBV6-2/TRBV6-3	TRBJ1-2	CASSSNYGYTF	TGTGCCAGCAGTTCTAACTATGGCTACACCTTC
TRBD2	-	TRBV7-6	TRBJ2-1	CASSSRPSSGYLNEQFF	TGTGCCAGCAGCTCACGCCCCTCTAGCGGGTATTTGAATGAGCAGTTCTTC
TRBD2	-	TRBV6-4	TRBJ2-7	CASSATGGGSSYEQYF	TGTGCCAGCAGTGCCACTGGTGGCGGGAGCTCCTACGAGCAGTACTTC
-	-	TRBV7-9	TRBJ2-1	CASSLAGAVSYNEQFF	TGTGCCAGCAGCTTAGCGGGGGCGGTTTCCTACAATGAGCAGTTCTTC
TRBD1	-	TRBV23-1	TRBJ2-3	CASSRTGHSRGTDTQYF	TGCGCCAGCAGCCGGACAGGCCACTCAAGGGGGACAGATACGCAGTATTTT
TRBD1	-	TRBV28	TRBJ2-6	CASSPLTGGSGANVLTF	TGTGCCAGCAGTCCCTTGACAGGGGGCTCTGGGGCCAACGTCCTGACTTTC
-	-	TRBV3-1/TRBV3-2	TRBJ2-2	CASSHPTGCTGELFF	TGTGCCAGCAGCCATCCGACAGGCTGTACCGGGGAGCTGTTTTTT
-	-	TRBV11-3	TRBJ2-5	CASSESGEETQYF	TGTGCCAGCAGCGAAAGCGGAGAAGAGACCCAGTACTTC
-	-	TRBV25-1	TRBJ1-5	CASSEDPAFNQPQHF	TGTGCCAGCAGTGAGGATCCGGCGTTCAATCAGCCCCAGCATTTT
-	-	TRBV3-1/TRBV3-2	TRBJ1-2	CASGPGRVYGYTF	TGTGCCAGCGGCCCCGGACGGGTCTATGGCTACACCTTC
-	-	TRBV30	TRBJ2-1	CAWSVSPNEQFF	TGTGCCTGGAGTGTGAGCCCCAATGAGCAGTTCTTC
-	-	TRBV12-3/TRBV12-4	TRBJ1-4	CASSPRREKLFF	TGTGCCAGCAGTCCCCGGAGGGAAAAACTGTTTTTT
-	-	TRBV4-1	TRBJ1-2	CASSQGEGHYGYTF	TGCGCCAGCAGCCAAGGGGAGGGACACTATGGCTACACCTTC
TRBD2	-	TRBV19	TRBJ2-7	CASSYPSGGSYEQYF	TGTGCCAGTAGTTATCCTAGCGGGGGGTCCTACGAGCAGTACTTC
TRBD1	-	TRBV28	TRBJ2-7	CASSTGQGGSYEQYF	TGTGCCAGCAGCACGGGACAGGGAGGCTCCTACGAGCAGTACTTC
-	-	TRBV19	TRBJ2-5	CASSGAPRTQYF	TGTGCCAGCAGTGGGGCCCCTAGGACCCAGTACTTC
-	-	TRBV19	TRBJ1-6	CASSIVGNNSPLHF	TGTGCCAGTAGTATAGTGGGCAATAATTCACCCCTCCACTTT
-	-	TRBV19	TRBJ1-1	CASSMGRGTEAFF	TGTGCCAGTAGTATGGGGAGAGGGACAGAAGCTTTCTTT
-	-	TRBV9	TRBJ2-5	CASSAGPGPETQYF	TGTGCCAGCAGCGCCGGTCCGGGGCCAGAGACCCAGTACTTC
-	-	TRBV5-1	TRBJ1-6	CASSLTVWAPLHF	TGCGCCAGCAGCTTAACGGTTTGGGCACCCCTCCACTTT
TRBD2	-	TRBV2	TRBJ2-3	CASTIGLAGGRGTQYF	TGTGCCAGCACTATTGGGCTAGCGGGAGGGCGGGGTACGCAGTATTTT
-	-	TRBV12-3/TRBV12-4	TRBJ1-3	CASRGYSGNTIYF	TGTGCCAGCAGGGGGTACTCTGGAAACACCATATATTTT